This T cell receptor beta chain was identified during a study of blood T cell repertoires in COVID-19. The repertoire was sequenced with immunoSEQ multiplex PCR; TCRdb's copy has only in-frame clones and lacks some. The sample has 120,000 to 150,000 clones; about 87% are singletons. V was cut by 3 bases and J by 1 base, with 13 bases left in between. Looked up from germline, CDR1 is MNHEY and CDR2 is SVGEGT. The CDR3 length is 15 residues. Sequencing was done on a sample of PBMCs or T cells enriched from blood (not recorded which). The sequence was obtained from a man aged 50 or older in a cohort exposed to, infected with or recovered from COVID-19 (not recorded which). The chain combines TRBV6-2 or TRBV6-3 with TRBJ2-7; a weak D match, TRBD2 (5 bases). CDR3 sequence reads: CASSYLGSGSYEQYF. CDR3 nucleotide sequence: TGTGCCAGCAGTTATCTGGGGTCGGGGTCCTACGAGCAGTACTTC.